Shown below are 10 T cell receptor beta chains from a single sample sequenced in a study of blood T cell repertoires in COVID-19. Sequenced by immunoSEQ multiplex PCR; TCRdb stores in-frame clones only, minus some. The table lists 200,000 to 300,000 clones, 90% of them singletons. Sequenced: peripheral blood. Receptor source: a woman between 40 and 55 years old with acute or convalescent COVID-19.

The V call is TRBV23-1, the J call TRBJ2-1; 10 bases agree with TRBD2. TRBV23-1 is known as an ORF, though its function is uncertain. V gave up 11 bases and J gave up 2 bases; unmatched junction bases: 15. This CDR3 spans 17 amino acids. The CDR3 is CAGIGAYSGGAYNEQFF. In nucleotides, the CDR3 is TGCGCCGGGATAGGGGCTTACAGCGGGGGGGCCTACAATGAGCAGTTCTTC.

The chain has TRBV6-1 and TRBJ1-2, with D possibly being TRBD1 (6 bases). Looked up from germline, CDR1 is MNHNS and CDR2 is SASEGT. The CDR3 extends over 16 amino acids. Trimming stripped 1 base from V and 5 bases from J, with 17 bases between. This chain's CDR3 is CASSEVLTGGKYGYTF. In DNA, the CDR3 is TGTGCCAGCAGTGAAGTGTTGACAGGTGGGAAATATGGCTACACCTTC.

V usage is TRBV7-6 and J usage is TRBJ2-3; unclear D gene. Germline CDR1 and CDR2: SGHVS and FNYEAQ. CDR3 size: 15 residues. V lost 6 bases to trimming and J lost 0 bases, with 13 bases between them. The CDR3 loop is CASSRGVSSTDTQYF. CDR3 DNA sequence: TGTGCCAGCAGTCGCGGCGTCTCTAGCACAGATACGCAGTATTTT.

The rearrangement uses TRBV7-8 and TRBJ1-5; no firm D call. The CDR3 has 15 residues. The germline V gene encodes CDR1 SGHVS and CDR2 FQNEAQ. With 5 bases removed from V and 0 bases from J, the gap between germline ends came to 11 bases. Here the CDR3 DNA reads TGTGCCAGCAGCAAGATGGGCTATAGCAATCAGCCCCAGCATTTT. Translation: CASSKMGYSNQPQHF.

This clone has only one observation. V and J are TRBV4-1 and TRBJ1-4; D gene ambiguous. V dropped 4 bases and J dropped 5 bases, with 17 bases sitting between them. The CDR3 has 16 residues. Germline V lookup: CDR1 MGHRA, CDR2 YSYEKL. The DNA for the CDR3 is TGCGCCAGCAGCCTCACCAGCTGGGCAGGAAATGAAAAACTGTTTTTT. The encoded protein is CASSLTSWAGNEKLFF.

This clone appeared a few times. V and J are TRBV15 and TRBJ1-5, with TRBD1 matching over 7 bases. The V gene end was trimmed by 1 base and the J gene end by 6 bases; junction bases not matched to a gene: 12. This CDR3 is built from 17 residues. CDR1 is LNHNV and CDR2 is YYDKDF in the germline V gene (reference sequence). For the CDR3, the DNA is TGTGCCACCAGCAGAGGCGGGTGGATTACAGGGGTTCAGCCCCAGCATTTT. As protein: CATSRGGWITGVQPQHF.

The chain is built from TRBV6-6 and TRBJ1-2; D unresolved. Germline CDR1 MNHNY, CDR2 SVGAGI (reference sequence). Trimming shortened V by 6 bases and J by 5 bases, and 7 bases separated the two germline ends. The CDR3 is 11 residues long. The CDR3 protein is CASRASYGYTF. CDR3 DNA: TGTGCCAGCAGAGCCTCGTATGGCTACACCTTC.

This chain links TRBV18 with TRBJ1-6; 7 nucleotides match TRBD1. Germline V CDR1 and CDR2: KGHSH, LQKENI. The junction had 6 bases not matched to a gene; V was cut back by 2 bases and J by 5 bases. The CDR3 loop spans 16 amino acids. This CDR3 reads CASSPNTGDNNSPLHF. DNA for the CDR3: TGTGCCAGCTCACCAAACACAGGGGATAATAATTCACCCCTCCACTTT. The whole variable domain, filled in from reference TRBV18 and TRBJ1-6, reads NAGVMQNPRHLVRRRGQEARLRCSPMKGHSHVYWYRQLPEEGLKFMVYLQKENIIDESGMPKERFSAEFPKEGPSILRIQQVVRGDSAAYFCASSPNTGDNNSPLHFGNGTRLTVT.

This clone was detected only once. This chain uses TRBV6-1 with TRBJ2-3; 12 nucleotides match TRBD2. The germline gives CDR1 MNHNS, CDR2 SASEGT. This CDR3 contains 18 residues. The V segment lost 3 bases and the J segment 2 bases; nucleotides outside the gene matches: 9. The CDR3 protein is CASSETSGGVGFTDTQYF. CDR3 sequence (DNA): TGTGCCAGCAGTGAGACTAGCGGGGGTGTCGGGTTCACAGATACGCAGTATTTT.

The CDR3 sequence: CASSTDRGRREKLFF. CDR3 nucleotides: TGTGCCAGCAGCACTGACAGGGGTAGAAGGGAAAAACTGTTTTTT. The chain links TRBV11-2 to TRBJ1-4, with 8 bases identical to TRBD1. Germline V gene lookup returns CDR1 SGHAT and CDR2 FQNNGV. Trimming at V came to 5 bases and at J to 8 bases, leaving 10 bases not matched to a gene. CDR3 length: 15 amino acids.